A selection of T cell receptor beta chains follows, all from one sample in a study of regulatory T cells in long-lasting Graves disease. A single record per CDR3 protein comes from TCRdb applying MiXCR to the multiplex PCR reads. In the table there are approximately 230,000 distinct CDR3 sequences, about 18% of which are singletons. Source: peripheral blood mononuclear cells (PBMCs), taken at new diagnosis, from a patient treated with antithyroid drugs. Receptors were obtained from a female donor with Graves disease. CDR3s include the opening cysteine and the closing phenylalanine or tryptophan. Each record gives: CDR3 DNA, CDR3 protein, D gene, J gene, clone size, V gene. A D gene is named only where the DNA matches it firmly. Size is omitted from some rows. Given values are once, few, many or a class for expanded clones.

CDR3nt: TGTGCCAGCAGCTTAGGTTCCGGGACTAGCGGTTCGTACGAGCAGTACTTC; CDR3aa: CASSLGSGTSGSYEQYF; d_gene: TRBD2; j_gene: TRBJ2-7; abundance: many; v_gene: TRBV11-3
CDR3nt: TGTGCCAGCGCTGATTGGACCAACCCCTACGAGCAGTACTTC; CDR3aa: CASADWTNPYEQYF; d_gene: NA; j_gene: TRBJ2-7; abundance: many; v_gene: TRBV6-1
CDR3nt: TGTGCCAGCAGCTTAGCGGGACAGTCCCCGTACTCTGGAAACACCATATATTTT; CDR3aa: CASSLAGQSPYSGNTIYF; d_gene: TRBD1; j_gene: TRBJ1-3; abundance: many; v_gene: TRBV7-9
CDR3nt: TGTGCCAGCAGTTTCCGGAGACAGGGGTCGGAAGAGACCCAGTACTTC; CDR3aa: CASSFRRQGSEETQYF; d_gene: TRBD1; j_gene: TRBJ2-5; abundance: many; v_gene: TRBV28
CDR3nt: TGTGCCAGCAGTTACAGAGCGGGAGGAGATCAGCCCCAGCATTTT; CDR3aa: CASSYRAGGDQPQHF; d_gene: NA; j_gene: TRBJ1-5; abundance: many; v_gene: TRBV6-5
CDR3nt: TGTGCCAGCAGTGTAGACAGGGTCACTGAAGCTTTCTTT; CDR3aa: CASSVDRVTEAFF; d_gene: TRBD1; j_gene: TRBJ1-1; abundance: many; v_gene: TRBV2
CDR3nt: TGTGCCAGCAGCTTAGTGTGGGCGGCGAAGGGGAGCTATGGATACACCTTC; CDR3aa: CASSLVWAAKGSYGYTF; d_gene: NA; j_gene: TRBJ1-2; abundance: NA; v_gene: TRBV11-2
CDR3nt: TGTGCCACCAGTGATGCCGACAGGGTATTTGGCTACACCTTC; CDR3aa: CATSDADRVFGYTF; d_gene: TRBD1; j_gene: TRBJ1-2; abundance: NA; v_gene: TRBV24-1
CDR3nt: TGTGCCAGCAGCCAAGCAGGGGGCGCAGGAAACACCATATATTTT; CDR3aa: CASSQAGGAGNTIYF; d_gene: TRBD1; j_gene: TRBJ1-3; abundance: NA; v_gene: TRBV2
CDR3nt: TGTGCCAGCAGCTTAGCTTCGGGGGGGGAGCTGTTTTTT; CDR3aa: CASSLASGGELFF; d_gene: NA; j_gene: TRBJ2-2; abundance: NA; v_gene: TRBV11-2
CDR3nt: TGTGCCAGCAGCAAGACAGGGAGAGGCTCCTACAATGAGCAGTTCTTC; CDR3aa: CASSKTGRGSYNEQFF; d_gene: TRBD1; j_gene: TRBJ2-1; abundance: many; v_gene: TRBV12-3/TRBV12-4
CDR3nt: TGTGCCAGCAGCCCCGGGAACCGGTACACAGATACGCAGTATTTT; CDR3aa: CASSPGNRYTDTQYF; d_gene: NA; j_gene: TRBJ2-3; abundance: many; v_gene: TRBV7-3
CDR3nt: TGTGCCAGCAGCCTCGTTACGGAGACCCAGTACTTC; CDR3aa: CASSLVTETQYF; d_gene: NA; j_gene: TRBJ2-5; abundance: many; v_gene: TRBV7-2
CDR3nt: TGTGCCAGCAGTTACCCCAGGGGGGGCGTGCCGCACGGGGAGCTGTTTTTT; CDR3aa: CASSYPRGGVPHGELFF; d_gene: NA; j_gene: TRBJ2-2; abundance: many; v_gene: TRBV6-2/TRBV6-3
CDR3nt: TGTGCCAGCAGCCAGACAGAGGACGAGCAGTTCTTC; CDR3aa: CASSQTEDEQFF; d_gene: NA; j_gene: TRBJ2-1; abundance: many; v_gene: TRBV3-1
CDR3nt: TGCAGTGCGAGGGAATTGGATTCACCCCTCCACTTT; CDR3aa: CSARELDSPLHF; d_gene: NA; j_gene: TRBJ1-6; abundance: many; v_gene: TRBV20-1
CDR3nt: TGTGCCAGCAGTTACTCGGGGTCCCAAGAGACCCAGTACTTC; CDR3aa: CASSYSGSQETQYF; d_gene: NA; j_gene: TRBJ2-5; abundance: many; v_gene: TRBV6-2/TRBV6-3
CDR3nt: TGTGCCAGCAGCTTATATTCGCTAGCGGGAGTCCCAGATACGCAGTATTTT; CDR3aa: CASSLYSLAGVPDTQYF; d_gene: TRBD2; j_gene: TRBJ2-3; abundance: NA; v_gene: TRBV7-9
CDR3nt: TGTGCCAGCAGCCGAGGGGACGCCGGTGAGCAGTTCTTC; CDR3aa: CASSRGDAGEQFF; d_gene: NA; j_gene: TRBJ2-1; abundance: many; v_gene: TRBV4-2
CDR3nt: TGTGCCAGCAGCTTAGAGCGGGAGGCTTCTCTCCGCTACGAGCAGTACTTC; CDR3aa: CASSLEREASLRYEQYF; d_gene: TRBD2; j_gene: TRBJ2-7; abundance: many; v_gene: TRBV11-2
CDR3nt: TGTGCCACCAGCAGAGATGACGGACAGATCTACGAGCAGTACTTC; CDR3aa: CATSRDDGQIYEQYF; d_gene: NA; j_gene: TRBJ2-7; abundance: NA; v_gene: TRBV15
CDR3nt: TGTGCCGTCAGACTCACCGGGACAGGGGCCTACGAGCAGTACTTC; CDR3aa: CAVRLTGTGAYEQYF; d_gene: TRBD1; j_gene: TRBJ2-7; abundance: many; v_gene: TRBV2
CDR3nt: TGTGCCAGCAGTGCGGACAGAGCCAAAAACATTCAGTACTTC; CDR3aa: CASSADRAKNIQYF; d_gene: NA; j_gene: TRBJ2-4; abundance: many; v_gene: TRBV6-2/TRBV6-3
CDR3nt: TGTGCCAGCAGCTTATTTGGAAACGGGAACTACGAGCAGTACTTC; CDR3aa: CASSLFGNGNYEQYF; d_gene: NA; j_gene: TRBJ2-7; abundance: many; v_gene: TRBV7-9
CDR3nt: TGTGCCAGCAGTTTGGGACTAGCGGTAACCTACGAGCAGTACTTC; CDR3aa: CASSLGLAVTYEQYF; d_gene: TRBD2; j_gene: TRBJ2-7; abundance: NA; v_gene: TRBV12-3/TRBV12-4
CDR3nt: TGTGCCAGCAGCTTAGCGTCGGTCTACAATGAGCAGTTCTTC; CDR3aa: CASSLASVYNEQFF; d_gene: NA; j_gene: TRBJ2-1; abundance: few; v_gene: TRBV7-9
CDR3nt: TGTGCCAGCATGAGGGATCCCAGGGAGACCCAGTACTTC; CDR3aa: CASMRDPRETQYF; d_gene: NA; j_gene: TRBJ2-5; abundance: many; v_gene: TRBV2
CDR3nt: TGTGCCAGCAGTCGACCTAGCGGGAGTCACGACGAGCAGTACTTC; CDR3aa: CASSRPSGSHDEQYF; d_gene: TRBD2; j_gene: TRBJ2-7; abundance: NA; v_gene: TRBV6-1
CDR3nt: TGTGCCAGCAGCCTACTAGCGGGAGGGCCCACGTACAATGAGCAGTTCTTC; CDR3aa: CASSLLAGGPTYNEQFF; d_gene: TRBD2; j_gene: TRBJ2-1; abundance: NA; v_gene: TRBV5-6
CDR3nt: TGTGCCAGCAGCGTAAGGGCTTGGGGAACGAACACCGGGGAGCTGTTTTTT; CDR3aa: CASSVRAWGTNTGELFF; d_gene: NA; j_gene: TRBJ2-2; abundance: NA; v_gene: TRBV7-2
CDR3nt: TGTGCCAGCAGCTTAGGGGCAGACTACGAGCAGTACTTC; CDR3aa: CASSLGADYEQYF; d_gene: NA; j_gene: TRBJ2-7; abundance: many; v_gene: TRBV7-6
CDR3nt: TGTGCCAGCAGTCCGACAGGCCGACAAGAGACCCAGTACTTC; CDR3aa: CASSPTGRQETQYF; d_gene: NA; j_gene: TRBJ2-5; abundance: many; v_gene: TRBV12-3/TRBV12-4
CDR3nt: TGTGCCAGCAGAACAATAAACACCATATATTTT; CDR3aa: CASRTINTIYF; d_gene: NA; j_gene: TRBJ1-3; abundance: many; v_gene: TRBV12-3/TRBV12-4
CDR3nt: TGTGCCAGCAGCCCCCCGTTGGGAGTAGCGGGAGGGACCGGGGAGCTGTTTTTT; CDR3aa: CASSPPLGVAGGTGELFF; d_gene: TRBD2; j_gene: TRBJ2-2; abundance: few; v_gene: TRBV5-6
CDR3nt: TGTGCCAGCAGCAGAACGGGAGACGAGCAGTACTTC; CDR3aa: CASSRTGDEQYF; d_gene: NA; j_gene: TRBJ2-7; abundance: many; v_gene: TRBV7-9
CDR3nt: TGCGCCAGCAGTGGGGGACTAGCGGGGGGCAATGAGCAGTTCTTC; CDR3aa: CASSGGLAGGNEQFF; d_gene: TRBD2; j_gene: TRBJ2-1; abundance: many; v_gene: TRBV10-2
CDR3nt: TGTGCCAGCAGTTACTTCGGACTAGCGAGAGAACAGTTCTTC; CDR3aa: CASSYFGLAREQFF; d_gene: TRBD2; j_gene: TRBJ2-1; abundance: many; v_gene: TRBV6-2/TRBV6-3
CDR3nt: TGTGCCACCGCCGGGACTAGCGGGAGCGACGAGCAGTACTTC; CDR3aa: CATAGTSGSDEQYF; d_gene: TRBD2; j_gene: TRBJ2-7; abundance: NA; v_gene: TRBV24-1
CDR3nt: TGCAGTGCTCAGCGGGAAACGGCAGATACGCAGTATTTT; CDR3aa: CSAQRETADTQYF; d_gene: TRBD2; j_gene: TRBJ2-3; abundance: NA; v_gene: TRBV20-1
CDR3nt: TGTGCCAGCAGCTTAGATTCGGGGGGCGCAGCAGATACGCAGTATTTT; CDR3aa: CASSLDSGGAADTQYF; d_gene: NA; j_gene: TRBJ2-3; abundance: NA; v_gene: TRBV7-9
CDR3nt: TGTGCCAGCAGCCAGGGCCCTAGGGACGAGCAGTACTTC; CDR3aa: CASSQGPRDEQYF; d_gene: NA; j_gene: TRBJ2-7; abundance: NA; v_gene: TRBV14
CDR3nt: TGTGCCAGCAGTTTAGGTACACCGGGGGGCACAGATACGCAGTATTTT; CDR3aa: CASSLGTPGGTDTQYF; d_gene: NA; j_gene: TRBJ2-3; abundance: many; v_gene: TRBV12-3/TRBV12-4
CDR3nt: TGTGCCAGCAGCTTCGGGACAGGAAGAGTCACTGAAGCTTTCTTT; CDR3aa: CASSFGTGRVTEAFF; d_gene: TRBD1; j_gene: TRBJ1-1; abundance: many; v_gene: TRBV5-4
CDR3nt: TGTGCCAGCAAGAGGCGGGAGGGCTACAATGAGCAGTTCTTC; CDR3aa: CASKRREGYNEQFF; d_gene: TRBD2; j_gene: TRBJ2-1; abundance: many; v_gene: TRBV7-8
CDR3nt: TGTGCCAGCAGCTTTCAGGGGTACTACGAGCAGTACTTC; CDR3aa: CASSFQGYYEQYF; d_gene: NA; j_gene: TRBJ2-7; abundance: many; v_gene: TRBV3-1
CDR3nt: TGCAGTGCTAGTAGCGGGAGGGGTCTCAGCACAGATACGCAGTATTTT; CDR3aa: CSASSGRGLSTDTQYF; d_gene: TRBD2; j_gene: TRBJ2-3; abundance: NA; v_gene: TRBV20-1
CDR3nt: TGCGCCAGCAGCCAGGTGGGACTAGCGGGGAGTTCCTACGAGCAGTACTTC; CDR3aa: CASSQVGLAGSSYEQYF; d_gene: TRBD2; j_gene: TRBJ2-7; abundance: many; v_gene: TRBV4-1
CDR3nt: TGTGCCAGCAGTTTAATGGGGATTCAGCCCCAGCATTTT; CDR3aa: CASSLMGIQPQHF; d_gene: NA; j_gene: TRBJ1-5; abundance: many; v_gene: TRBV28
CDR3nt: TGTGCCAGCAGCGTGGCTTACACTATGGACAATGAGCAGTTCTTC; CDR3aa: CASSVAYTMDNEQFF; d_gene: NA; j_gene: TRBJ2-1; abundance: many; v_gene: TRBV9
CDR3nt: TGTGCCAGCAGCGTAGGAGTGCAGGGAGTGACAGATACGCAGTATTTT; CDR3aa: CASSVGVQGVTDTQYF; d_gene: NA; j_gene: TRBJ2-3; abundance: NA; v_gene: TRBV9
CDR3nt: TGTGCCAGCAGCCAAACAGGGTTGGCTAGCGGCTCCTACGAGCAGTACTTC; CDR3aa: CASSQTGLASGSYEQYF; d_gene: NA; j_gene: TRBJ2-7; abundance: many; v_gene: TRBV13
CDR3nt: TGTGCCAGCAGCTTTTCAGGGGAAGAGACCCAGTACTTC; CDR3aa: CASSFSGEETQYF; d_gene: NA; j_gene: TRBJ2-5; abundance: many; v_gene: TRBV11-1